This T cell receptor beta chain was sequenced in a study of cytomegalovirus exposure and HLA in healthy donors. As to this clone: Its antigen is currently unknown.

TCRdb keeps only in-frame clones here, not all; method: immunoSEQ multiplex PCR. The table includes about 160,000 clones, over 85% detected once. General study points: There were a few CMV-associated chains whose specificity for CMV antigens was confirmed in vitro. Cytomegalovirus-associated TCR beta chains were listed, numbering approximately 150.

The validation cohort, a group of 100 to 150 subjects, included the donors and was separate from the approximately 700-subject first cohort. This clonotype originated in a woman younger than 35 in good health and CMV-seropositive. The sample comprised PBMCs.

CDR3 region: CASSGDRLSYEQYF. CDR3 sequence (DNA): TGTGCCAGTTCTGGGGACAGGCTGTCCTACGAGCAGTACTTC. This chain joins TRBV19 and TRBJ2-7; 8 positions match TRBD1. After removal of 8 bases from V and 1 base from J, the junction contained 7 bases not matched to a gene. The CDR3 length is 14 residues. Germline lookup yields CDR1 LNHDA and CDR2 SQIVND (reference sequence). The entire variable domain, with the rest obtained from reference TRBV19 and TRBJ2-7, is as follows: DGGITQSPKYLFRKEGQNVTLSCEQNLNHDAMYWYRQDPGQGLRLIYYSQIVNDFQKGDIAEGYSVSREKKESFPLTVTSAQKNPTAFYLCASSGDRLSYEQYFGPGTRLTVT.